Here is one T cell receptor (beta chain) with its context. CDR1 PRHDT and CDR2 FYEKMQ come from the germline V gene (reference sequence). The CDR3 contains 13 residues. Trimming stripped 8 bases from V and 2 bases from J, with 12 bases between. The record originates from a study of blood T cell repertoires in COVID-19. Study information: Acute and convalescent COVID-19 samples came from the United States, Italy and Spain.

The method was immunoSEQ multiplex PCR; TCRdb's version includes in-frame clones alone and lacks a portion of them. The table records roughly 200,000 clones, around 80% of them present only once. Sequencing input: peripheral blood. The genes are TRBV13 and TRBJ1-1; D uncertain. The receptor's source is a woman in her twenties or thirties with COVID-19, enrolled during active disease. As DNA, the CDR3 is TGTGCCAGCGTGGGCGTCAGAAACACTGAAGCTTTCTTT. Amino acids: CASVGVRNTEAFF.